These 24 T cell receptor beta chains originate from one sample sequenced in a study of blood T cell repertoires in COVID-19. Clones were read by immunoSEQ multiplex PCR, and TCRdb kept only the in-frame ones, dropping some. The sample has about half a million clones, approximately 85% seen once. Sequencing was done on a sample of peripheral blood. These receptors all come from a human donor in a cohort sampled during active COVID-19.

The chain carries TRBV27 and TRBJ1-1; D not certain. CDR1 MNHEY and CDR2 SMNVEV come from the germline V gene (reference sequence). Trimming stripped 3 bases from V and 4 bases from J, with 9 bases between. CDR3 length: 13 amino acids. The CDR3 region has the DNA TGTGCCAGCAGTTTTGCAGGAGGCACTGAAGCTTTCTTT. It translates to CASSFAGGTEAFF.

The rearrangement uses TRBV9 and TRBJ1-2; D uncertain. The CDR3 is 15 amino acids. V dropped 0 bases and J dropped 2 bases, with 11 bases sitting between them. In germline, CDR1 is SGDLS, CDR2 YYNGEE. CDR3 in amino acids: CASSVAGIQNYGYTF. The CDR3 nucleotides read TGTGCCAGCAGCGTAGCCGGAATACAGAACTATGGCTACACCTTC.

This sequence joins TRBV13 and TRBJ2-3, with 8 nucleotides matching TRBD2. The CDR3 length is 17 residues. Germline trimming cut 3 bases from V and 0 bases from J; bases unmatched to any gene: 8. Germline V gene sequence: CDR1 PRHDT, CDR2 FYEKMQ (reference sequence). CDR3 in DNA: TGTGCCAGCAGCTTCAGGGCGGGAGGAACTAGCACAGATACGCAGTATTTT. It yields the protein CASSFRAGGTSTDTQYF.

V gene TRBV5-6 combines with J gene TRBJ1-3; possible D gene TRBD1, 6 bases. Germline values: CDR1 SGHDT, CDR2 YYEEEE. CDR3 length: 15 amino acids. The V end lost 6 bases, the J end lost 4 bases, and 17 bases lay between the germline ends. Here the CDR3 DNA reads TGTGCCAGCAACAATCAAGGACAGACGGGAAACACCATATATTTT. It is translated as CASNNQGQTGNTIYF.

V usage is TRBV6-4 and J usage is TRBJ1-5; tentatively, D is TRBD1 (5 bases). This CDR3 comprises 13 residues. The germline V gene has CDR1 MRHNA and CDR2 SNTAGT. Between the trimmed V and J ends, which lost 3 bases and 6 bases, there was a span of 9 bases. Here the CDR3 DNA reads TGTGCCAGCAGTGAGGAAACAGGTCAGCCCCAGCATTTT. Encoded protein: CASSEETGQPQHF.

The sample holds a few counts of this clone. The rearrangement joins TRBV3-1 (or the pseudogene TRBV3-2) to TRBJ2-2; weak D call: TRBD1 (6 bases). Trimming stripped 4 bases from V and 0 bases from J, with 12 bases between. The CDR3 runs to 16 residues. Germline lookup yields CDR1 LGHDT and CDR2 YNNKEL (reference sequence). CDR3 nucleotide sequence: TGTGCCAGCAGCCTGGGACACTTTACGAACACCGGGGAGCTGTTTTTT. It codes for CASSLGHFTNTGELFF.

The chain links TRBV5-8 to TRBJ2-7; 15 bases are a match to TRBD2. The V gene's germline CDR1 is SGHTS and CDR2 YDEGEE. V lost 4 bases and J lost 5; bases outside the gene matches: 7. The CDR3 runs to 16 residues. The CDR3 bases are TGTGCCAGCAGCCGAAGGACTAGCGGGAGGGTTGACGAGCAGTACTTC. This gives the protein CASSRRTSGRVDEQYF.

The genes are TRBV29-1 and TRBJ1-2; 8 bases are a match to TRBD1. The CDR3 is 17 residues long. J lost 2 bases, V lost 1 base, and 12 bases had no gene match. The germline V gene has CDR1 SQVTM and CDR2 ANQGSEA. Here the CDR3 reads CSVEGQGIHFLNYGYTF. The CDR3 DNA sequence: TGCAGCGTTGAAGGACAGGGGATCCACTTTCTCAACTATGGCTACACCTTC.

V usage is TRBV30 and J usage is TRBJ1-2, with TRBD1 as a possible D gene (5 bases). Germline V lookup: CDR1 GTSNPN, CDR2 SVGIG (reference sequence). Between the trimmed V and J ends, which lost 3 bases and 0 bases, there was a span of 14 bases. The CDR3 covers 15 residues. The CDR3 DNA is TGTGCCTGGAGGCTAGACAGATTATCTAACTATGGCTACACCTTC. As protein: CAWRLDRLSNYGYTF.

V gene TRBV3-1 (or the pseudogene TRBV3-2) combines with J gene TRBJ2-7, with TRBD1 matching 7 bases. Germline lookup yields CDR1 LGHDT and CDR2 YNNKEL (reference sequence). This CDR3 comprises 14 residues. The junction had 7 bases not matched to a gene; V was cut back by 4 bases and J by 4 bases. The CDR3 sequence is CASSRQGLGYEQYF. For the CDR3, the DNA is TGTGCCAGCAGCCGACAGGGCCTAGGGTACGAGCAGTACTTC.

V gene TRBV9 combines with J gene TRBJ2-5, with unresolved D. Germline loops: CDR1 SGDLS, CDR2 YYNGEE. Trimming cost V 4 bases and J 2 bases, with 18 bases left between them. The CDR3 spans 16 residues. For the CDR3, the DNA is TGTGCCAGCAGCTCACCAGGTTCTGAGATTCAAGAGACCCAGTACTTC. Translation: CASSSPGSEIQETQYF.

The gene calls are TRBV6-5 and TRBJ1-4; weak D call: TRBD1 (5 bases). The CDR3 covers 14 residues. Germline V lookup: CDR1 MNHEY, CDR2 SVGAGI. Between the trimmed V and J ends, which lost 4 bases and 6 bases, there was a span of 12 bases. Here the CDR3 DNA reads TGTGCCAGCAGTTTTTCCAGGGTTCATGAAAAACTGTTTTTT. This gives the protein CASSFSRVHEKLFF.

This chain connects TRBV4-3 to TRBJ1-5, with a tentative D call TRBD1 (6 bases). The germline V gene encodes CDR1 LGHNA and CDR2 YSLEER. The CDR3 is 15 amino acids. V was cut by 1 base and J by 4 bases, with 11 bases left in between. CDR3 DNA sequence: TGCGCCAGCAGCCAAGCACAGGGAAAAAATCAGCCCCAGCATTTT. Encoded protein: CASSQAQGKNQPQHF.

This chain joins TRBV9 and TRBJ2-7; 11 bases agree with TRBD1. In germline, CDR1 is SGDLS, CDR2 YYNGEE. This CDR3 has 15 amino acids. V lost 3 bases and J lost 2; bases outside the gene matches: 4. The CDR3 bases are TGTGCCAGCAGCGGAACGGGACAGGGGGCCTACGAGCAGTACTTC. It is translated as CASSGTGQGAYEQYF.

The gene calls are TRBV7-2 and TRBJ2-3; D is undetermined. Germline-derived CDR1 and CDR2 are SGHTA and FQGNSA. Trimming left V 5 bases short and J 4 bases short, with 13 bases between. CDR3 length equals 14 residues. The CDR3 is CASSLGPESDTQYF. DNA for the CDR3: TGTGCCAGCAGCCTAGGCCCGGAGTCAGATACGCAGTATTTT.

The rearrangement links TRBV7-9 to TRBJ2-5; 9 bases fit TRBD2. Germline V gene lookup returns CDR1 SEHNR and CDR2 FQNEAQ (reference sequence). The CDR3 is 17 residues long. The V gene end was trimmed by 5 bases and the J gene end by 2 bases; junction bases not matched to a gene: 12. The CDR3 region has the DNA TGTGCCAGCAGCCAGGCTCTAGCGGGAATTCGACAAGAGACCCAGTACTTC. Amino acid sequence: CASSQALAGIRQETQYF.

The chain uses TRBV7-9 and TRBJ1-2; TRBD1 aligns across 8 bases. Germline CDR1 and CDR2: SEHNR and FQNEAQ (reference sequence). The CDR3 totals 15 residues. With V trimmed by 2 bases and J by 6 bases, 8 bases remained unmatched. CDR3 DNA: TGTGCCAGCAGCTTATGGGGACAGGTTGTCAATGGCTACACCTTC. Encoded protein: CASSLWGQVVNGYTF.

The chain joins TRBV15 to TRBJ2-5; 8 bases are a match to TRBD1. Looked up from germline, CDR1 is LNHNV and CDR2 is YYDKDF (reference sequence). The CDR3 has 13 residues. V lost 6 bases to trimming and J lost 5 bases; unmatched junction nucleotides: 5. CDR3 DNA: TGTGCCACCAGGTTTCAGGGGGCGGAGACCCAGTACTTC. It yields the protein CATRFQGAETQYF.

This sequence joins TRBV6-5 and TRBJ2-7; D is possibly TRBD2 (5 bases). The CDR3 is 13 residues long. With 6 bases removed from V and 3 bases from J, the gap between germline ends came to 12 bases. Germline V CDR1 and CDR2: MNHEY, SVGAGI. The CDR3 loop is CASSSSLRYEQYF. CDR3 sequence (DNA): TGTGCCAGCAGCTCTAGCCTACGCTACGAGCAGTACTTC.

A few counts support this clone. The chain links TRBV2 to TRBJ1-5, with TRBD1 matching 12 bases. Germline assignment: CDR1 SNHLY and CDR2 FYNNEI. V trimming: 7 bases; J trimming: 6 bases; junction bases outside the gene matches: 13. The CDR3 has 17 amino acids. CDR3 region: CASTWDRGHSAGQPQHF. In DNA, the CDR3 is TGTGCCAGCACTTGGGACAGGGGGCATTCGGCCGGTCAGCCCCAGCATTTT.

CDR3 nucleotide sequence: TGTGCCAGCAGTCCTCTTGGGGACAGGGGTTCCTACGAGCAGTACTTC. This sequence encodes CASSPLGDRGSYEQYF. The chain combines TRBV5-8 with TRBJ2-7, with 10 bases aligning to TRBD1. Germline V CDR1 and CDR2: SGHTS, YDEGEE. This CDR3 has 16 residues. Trimming took 5 bases from V and 1 from J; bases not matched to a gene: 9.

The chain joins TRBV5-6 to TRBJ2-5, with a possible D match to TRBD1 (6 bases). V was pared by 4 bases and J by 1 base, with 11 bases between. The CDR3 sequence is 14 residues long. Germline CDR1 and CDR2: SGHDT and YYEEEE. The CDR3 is CASSQWDTQETQYF. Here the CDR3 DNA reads TGTGCCAGCAGCCAATGGGACACCCAAGAGACCCAGTACTTC.

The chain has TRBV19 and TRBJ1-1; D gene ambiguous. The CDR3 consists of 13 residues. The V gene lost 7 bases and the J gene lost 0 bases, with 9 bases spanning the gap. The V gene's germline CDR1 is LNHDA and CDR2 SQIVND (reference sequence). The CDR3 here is CASTQDLNTEAFF. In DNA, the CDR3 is TGTGCCAGTACCCAGGATTTGAACACTGAAGCTTTCTTT.

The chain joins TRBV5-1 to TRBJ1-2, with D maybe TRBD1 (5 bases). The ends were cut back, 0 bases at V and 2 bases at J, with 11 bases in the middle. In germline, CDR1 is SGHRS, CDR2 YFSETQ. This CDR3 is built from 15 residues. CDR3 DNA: TGCGCCAGCAGCTTGGGGCAGGGCGCCAACTATGGCTACACCTTC. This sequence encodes CASSLGQGANYGYTF.